These 18 T cell receptor beta chains originate from one sample sequenced in a study of PD-L1 blockade in urothelial cancer. The assay was immunoSEQ multiplex PCR, and TCRdb's table has in-frame clones only and misses some. The sample lists some 120,000 clones, more than 85% seen once, with about 4% in the top ten. Time point given: peripheral blood 6 weeks after treatment start. The input for sequencing was PBMCs, taken around atezolizumab (anti-PD-L1) treatment. These receptors were obtained from a man between 60 and 75 years old with urothelial cancer.

The chain has TRBV30 and TRBJ2-3, with TRBD2 identical over 11 bases. V was clipped by 5 bases and J by 2 bases; unmatched bases: 9. Germline lookup yields CDR1 GTSNPN and CDR2 SVGIG (reference sequence). The CDR3 spans 16 residues. The CDR3 bases are TGTGCCTGGGGACTAGCGGGCGGGGGCATCACAGATACGCAGTATTTT. It specifies CAWGLAGGGITDTQYF.

The J gene is TRBJ2-5, the V gene TRBV9; TRBD2 aligns across 7 bases. Germline V gene lookup returns CDR1 SGDLS and CDR2 YYNGEE. V lost 2 bases, J lost 3 bases, and 13 bases stayed unmatched. The CDR3 runs 17 residues. CDR3 sequence reads: CASSVGGNGGREETQYF. The CDR3 region has the DNA TGTGCCAGCAGCGTTGGAGGGAATGGAGGGAGGGAAGAGACCCAGTACTTC.

The chain uses TRBV5-1 and TRBJ1-1; D is unresolved. Germline values: CDR1 SGHRS, CDR2 YFSETQ. Trimming shortened V by 1 base and J by 1 base, and 5 bases separated the two germline ends. This CDR3 spans 13 amino acids. The CDR3 DNA reads TGCGCCAGCAGCTTGTACAGGAACACTGAAGCTTTCTTT. Translating it yields CASSLYRNTEAFF.

This chain links TRBV19 with TRBJ2-7; TRBD2 matches at 13 bases. The V gene's germline CDR1 is LNHDA and CDR2 SQIVND (reference sequence). Trimming cost V 5 bases and J 4 bases; bases outside gene matches: 17. The CDR3 is made up of 19 amino acids. The CDR3 DNA is TGTGCCAGTAGTGGAACCGGACTAGCGGGAGCGGAAAAGTCATACGAGCAGTACTTC. This gives the protein CASSGTGLAGAEKSYEQYF.

The chain has TRBV19 and TRBJ2-3; D possibly corresponds to TRBD2 (5 bases). V gave up 5 bases and J gave up 2 bases, with 11 bases separating them. Per germline, CDR1 LNHDA and CDR2 SQIVND (reference sequence). This CDR3 has 14 residues. The CDR3 loop is CASSSTGNTDTQYF. The DNA of the CDR3 is TGTGCCAGTAGTTCAACGGGGAACACAGATACGCAGTATTTT.

This CDR3 is CATSRPASSEQFF. The CDR3 DNA sequence: TGTGCCACCAGCAGGCCGGCTAGCAGTGAGCAGTTCTTC. The chain couples TRBV15 to TRBJ2-1; D is possibly TRBD2 (5 bases). The V end was cut by 3 bases, the J end by 9 bases, with 12 bases between. CDR3 length: 13 residues. Germline CDR1 LNHNV, CDR2 YYDKDF (reference sequence).

The chain joins TRBV7-2 to TRBJ2-2; TRBD2 agrees at 7 bases. There are 17 residues in the CDR3. Germline assignment: CDR1 SGHTA and CDR2 FQGNSA. Losses at the gene ends were 2 bases for V and 1 base for J; bases not matched to a gene: 7. CDR3 loop: CASSLFLADLNTGELFF. The CDR3 DNA follows: TGTGCCAGCAGCTTATTTCTAGCGGACCTGAACACCGGGGAGCTGTTTTTT.

This sequence joins TRBV10-2 and TRBJ2-3, with 9 bases fitting TRBD2. The CDR3 extends over 16 amino acids. The J segment lost 1 base and the V segment lost 0 bases, leaving 2 bases of the junction unmatched. Germline values: CDR1 WSHSY, CDR2 SAAADI. CDR3 nucleotides: TGCGCCAGCAGTGAGTCGGGGACTAGCCGCACAGATACGCAGTATTTT. It translates to CASSESGTSRTDTQYF.

The chain carries TRBV5-1 and TRBJ2-5; 7 bases align to TRBD1. The germline gives CDR1 SGHRS, CDR2 YFSETQ. V dropped 3 bases and J dropped 3; count of bases not matched to a gene: 5. This CDR3 spans 14 amino acids. CDR3 residues: CASSYGTDEETQYF. In DNA form, the CDR3 reads TGCGCCAGCAGCTACGGGACAGACGAAGAGACCCAGTACTTC.

J is TRBJ1-1 and V is TRBV6-1, with 8 nucleotides matching TRBD1. Germline V gene lookup returns CDR1 MNHNS and CDR2 SASEGT. The CDR3 totals 13 residues. The V gene end was trimmed by 5 bases and the J gene end by 4 bases; junction bases not matched to a gene: 3. The CDR3 nucleotides are TGTGCCAGCAGTCAGGGGGCCGGCACTGAAGCTTTCTTT. Amino acid sequence: CASSQGAGTEAFF.

The chain combines TRBV5-4 with TRBJ1-3, with D unclear. V lost 0 bases and J lost 8, with 12 bases in between. The CDR3 is made up of 14 amino acids. From germline, CDR1 is SGHNT and CDR2 YYREEE (reference sequence). CDR3 region: CASSLARDRDTIYF. The CDR3 region has the DNA TGTGCCAGCAGCTTGGCGCGGGATCGGGACACCATATATTTT.

This clone was observed a few times. The DNA for the CDR3 is TGCGCCAGCAGTGGGGGGGGGTTCGCAGATACGCAGTATTTT. This translates into CASSGGGFADTQYF. The rearrangement links TRBV10-1 to TRBJ2-3; 7 nucleotides agree with TRBD2. The CDR3 length is 14 residues. V shed 4 bases and J 4 bases; nucleotides not matched to a gene: 5. Germline CDR1 WNHNN, CDR2 SYGVQD (reference sequence).

This clone showed up just once. The rearrangement uses TRBV6-5 and TRBJ1-1, with D perhaps matching TRBD1 (6 bases). The CDR3 length is 16 residues. The germline CDR1 and CDR2 sequences are MNHEY and SVGAGI. Trimming shortened V by 0 bases and J by 5 bases, and 16 bases separated the two germline ends. The CDR3 loop reads CASSYSGKGGSTEAFF. CDR3 sequence (DNA): TGTGCCAGCAGTTACTCCGGGAAAGGGGGATCTACTGAAGCTTTCTTT.

This sequence joins TRBV7-2 and TRBJ2-1; 7 bases agree with TRBD1. J gave up 0 bases and V 5 bases, and 7 bases lay outside the gene matches. The germline gives CDR1 SGHTA, CDR2 FQGNSA. The CDR3 spans 16 residues. DNA for the CDR3: TGTGCCAGCAGCACTACACAGGGGACCTCCTACAATGAGCAGTTCTTC. Protein product: CASSTTQGTSYNEQFF.

V and J are TRBV4-3 and TRBJ1-2; maybe TRBD1 (6 bases). Between the trimmed V and J ends, which lost 8 bases and 7 bases, there was a span of 17 bases. The CDR3 is 13 residues long. Per the germline V gene, CDR1 is LGHNA and CDR2 is YSLEER. CDR3 in amino acids: CASAGRGAGGYTF. For the CDR3, the DNA is TGCGCCAGCGCCGGCCGGGGGGCGGGTGGCTACACCTTC.

The V and J genes are TRBV10-1 and TRBJ2-3; TRBD2 matches at 9 bases. The CDR3 contains 16 residues. The V gene end was trimmed by 0 bases and the J gene end by 1 base; junction bases not matched to a gene: 2. CDR1 WNHNN and CDR2 SYGVQD come from the germline V gene (reference sequence). This chain's CDR3 is CASSESAGGGTDTQYF. In nucleotides, the CDR3 is TGCGCCAGCAGTGAGTCGGCGGGAGGGGGCACAGATACGCAGTATTTT.

The chain recombines TRBV4-1 with TRBJ1-3; 7 nucleotides align to TRBD1. This CDR3 has 19 amino acids. Germline V gene sequence: CDR1 MGHRA, CDR2 YSYEKL. V shed 3 bases and J 0 bases; nucleotides not matched to a gene: 14. CDR3 sequence reads: CASSHERGDSRPSGNTIYF. The CDR3 nucleotides read TGCGCCAGCAGCCACGAACGTGGGGACAGCCGACCCTCTGGAAACACCATATATTTT.

As DNA, the CDR3 is TGTGCCAGCGACGCCCCTCCGAGGGGCTACACCTTC. It yields the protein CASDAPPRGYTF. This chain uses TRBV28 with TRBJ1-2, with D unclear. CDR1 is MDHEN and CDR2 is SYDVKM in the germline V gene. The V gene lost 8 bases and the J gene lost 8 bases, with 15 bases spanning the gap. This CDR3 region has 12 residues.